This entry describes one T cell receptor (beta chain). Its antigen is undetermined. This sample is drawn from a study of blood T cells in healthy people across ages. Study-wide points: It was not possible, with unsorted PBMCs, to conclusively compare naive and antigen-experienced cells.

There are 15 residues in the CDR3. V was shortened by 3 bases and J by 0 bases, with 10 bases between the two germline ends. CDR1 and CDR2 (germline): MNHEY, SVGAGI. For the second PCR, which ran for about 6 to 11 cycles, a sample-barcoded 5' primer and a J-beta primer mix were used. Via MiXCR, TCRdb re-called the 5' RACE reads, giving one row per CDR3 protein. The table lists around 800,000 distinct CDR3 sequences, around 62% of them singletons, with around a quarter in the top ten. The clonotype comes from a man aged 30 to 45 in good health. Sequenced material: blood. V gene TRBV6-5 combines with J gene TRBJ2-3, with D unresolved. The DNA of the CDR3 is TGTGCCAGCAGTTATTCCCATCTCAGCACAGATACGCAGTATTTT. Protein product: CASSYSHLSTDTQYF.